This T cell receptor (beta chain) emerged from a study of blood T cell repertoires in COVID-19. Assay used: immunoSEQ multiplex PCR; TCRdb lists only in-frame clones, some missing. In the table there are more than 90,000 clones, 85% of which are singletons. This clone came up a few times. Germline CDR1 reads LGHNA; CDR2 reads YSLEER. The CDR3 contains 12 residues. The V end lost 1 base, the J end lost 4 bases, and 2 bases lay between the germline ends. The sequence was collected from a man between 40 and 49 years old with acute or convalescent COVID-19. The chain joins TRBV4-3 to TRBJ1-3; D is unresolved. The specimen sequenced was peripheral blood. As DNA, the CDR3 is TGCGCCAGCAGCCAAGCAGGAAACACCATATATTTT. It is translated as CASSQAGNTIYF.